This T cell receptor (beta chain) was retrieved from a study of cytomegalovirus exposure and HLA in healthy donors. The ends were cut back, 6 bases at V and 10 bases at J, with 14 bases in the middle. The germline V gene has CDR1 SGHRS and CDR2 YFSETQ. The length of the CDR3 is 12 residues. Clones were sequenced by immunoSEQ multiplex PCR, and TCRdb holds only the in-frame ones, with some missing. Of some 160,000 clones in the sample, more than 75% were seen once. Whole-study findings and limits: Cytomegalovirus status was reportedly diagnosed by the classifier with high specificity and sensitivity.

A word on this clone: As yet, its antigen is unknown.

This chain connects TRBV5-1 to TRBJ2-1, with D maybe TRBD1 (5 bases). The receptor was derived from a man younger than 35 in good health and CMV-seronegative. Sequenced input: PBMCs. CDR3 DNA: TGCGCCAGCACTTCAGACAGTTGGGAGCAGTTCTTC. Amino acids: CASTSDSWEQFF.